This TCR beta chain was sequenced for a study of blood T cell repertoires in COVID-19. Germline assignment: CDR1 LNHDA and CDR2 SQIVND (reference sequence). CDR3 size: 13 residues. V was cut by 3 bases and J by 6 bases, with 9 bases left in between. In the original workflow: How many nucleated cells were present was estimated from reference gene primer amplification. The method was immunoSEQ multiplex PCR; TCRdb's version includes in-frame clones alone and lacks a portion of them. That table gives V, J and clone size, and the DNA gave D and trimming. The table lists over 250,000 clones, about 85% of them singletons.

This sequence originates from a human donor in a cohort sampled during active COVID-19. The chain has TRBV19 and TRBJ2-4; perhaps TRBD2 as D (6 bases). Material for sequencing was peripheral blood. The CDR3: CASSISGVNIQYF. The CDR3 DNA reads TGTGCCAGTAGTATCTCGGGGGTAAACATTCAGTACTTC.